This TCR beta chain was sequenced during a study of blood T cell repertoires in COVID-19. Study information: Donors in the United States, Italy and Spain gave samples during acute or convalescent COVID-19.

In the source study's methods: From reference gene primer amplification, estimates of nucleated cell counts were derived. Repertoires were generated with immunoSEQ multiplex PCR, while TCRdb's copy carries only in-frame clones and drops some. The D gene and trimming were derived from the DNA, and the V and J assignments and clone size from that table. Counted here are 410,000 or so clones, approximately 90% occurring once; the ten biggest clones make up 1.4%. Germline V gene data show CDR1 as SGHRS and CDR2 as YFSETQ. The CDR3 length is 15 residues. Germline trimming cut 3 bases from V and 6 bases from J; bases unmatched to any gene: 4.

V gene TRBV5-1 combines with J gene TRBJ2-2; TRBD1 matches 11 bases. The specimen sequenced was peripheral blood. The TCR sequence derives from a woman in her 30s with active or convalescent COVID-19. CDR3 residues: CASSWDRGNSGELFF. For the CDR3, the DNA is TGCGCCAGCAGCTGGGACAGGGGGAATTCCGGGGAGCTGTTTTTT.